These T cell receptor beta chains were read from a single sample in a study of cytomegalovirus exposure and HLA in healthy donors. Generated by immunoSEQ multiplex PCR, the TCRdb table keeps only in-frame clones and is missing some. This sample contains more than 200,000 clones. The sequencing input was PBMCs. These receptors originate from a young woman in good health and CMV-seropositive. CDR3s leave out the opening cysteine and the closing phenylalanine or tryptophan.

V gene: TRBV7-6; CDR3 length: 13; J gene: TRBJ2-7; CDR3 protein: ASSFGLAGEYEQY
V gene: TRBV9; CDR3 length: 11; J gene: TRBJ2-1; CDR3 protein: ASSTRQYNEQF
V gene: TRBV11-2; CDR3 length: 12; J gene: TRBJ1-1; CDR3 protein: ASSLDRGHTEAF
V gene: TRBV18; CDR3 length: 13; J gene: TRBJ1-1; CDR3 protein: ASSPQDGGSTEAF
V gene: TRBV27; CDR3 length: 12; J gene: TRBJ1-5; CDR3 protein: ASSQGQGNQPQH
V gene: TRBV29-1; CDR3 length: 10; J gene: TRBJ2-5; CDR3 protein: SAKGAQETQY
V gene: TRBV7-9; CDR3 length: 14; J gene: TRBJ2-3; CDR3 protein: ASSATSGGLTDTQY
V gene: TRBV7-2; CDR3 length: 12; J gene: TRBJ1-1; CDR3 protein: ASSFQQGNTEAF
V gene: TRBV11-2; CDR3 length: 16; J gene: TRBJ1-5; CDR3 protein: ASSLGLTALGGNQPQH
V gene: TRBV7-2; CDR3 length: 12; J gene: TRBJ2-3; CDR3 protein: ASSEKSTPPTQY
V gene: TRBV5-5; CDR3 length: 12; J gene: TRBJ1-2; CDR3 protein: ASTPVPQGYGYT
V gene: TRBV6-6; CDR3 length: 12; J gene: TRBJ2-7; CDR3 protein: ASSRQQGSYEQY
V gene: TRBV7-2; CDR3 length: 14; J gene: TRBJ2-7; CDR3 protein: ASSSDVERGSYEQY
V gene: TRBV10-3; CDR3 length: 13; J gene: TRBJ1-1; CDR3 protein: AISAGGPMNTEAF
V gene: TRBV18; CDR3 length: 13; J gene: TRBJ2-1; CDR3 protein: ASSPGQGARNEQF
V gene: TRBV28; CDR3 length: 10; J gene: TRBJ2-5; CDR3 protein: ASSLFRGTQY
V gene: TRBV7-2; CDR3 length: 12; J gene: TRBJ2-1; CDR3 protein: ASSLTESYNEQF
V gene: TRBV29-1; CDR3 length: 10; J gene: TRBJ2-5; CDR3 protein: SVASGVTEQY
V gene: TRBV28; CDR3 length: 12; J gene: TRBJ1-2; CDR3 protein: ASSLAAGGGGYT
V gene: TRBV28; CDR3 length: 13; J gene: TRBJ1-4; CDR3 protein: ASSPTGAANEKLF
V gene: TRBV5-1; CDR3 length: 13; J gene: TRBJ2-5; CDR3 protein: ASSLNTGQQETQY
V gene: TRBV13; CDR3 length: 11; J gene: TRBJ1-1; CDR3 protein: ASRRTANTEAF
V gene: TRBV5-8; CDR3 length: 14; J gene: TRBJ2-1; CDR3 protein: ASSLDVVDSYNEQF
V gene: TRBV4-2; CDR3 length: 15; J gene: TRBJ2-5; CDR3 protein: ASSQDPSGGAQETQY
V gene: TRBV29-1; CDR3 length: 10; J gene: TRBJ1-1; CDR3 protein: SVARLNTEAF
V gene: TRBV7-2; CDR3 length: 13; J gene: TRBJ1-4; CDR3 protein: ASSSRQGANEKLF
V gene: TRBV10-3; CDR3 length: 14; J gene: TRBJ2-7; CDR3 protein: AISESPGQVGYEQY
V gene: TRBV5-4; CDR3 length: 13; J gene: TRBJ2-5; CDR3 protein: ASSGGQGNQETQY
V gene: TRBV28; CDR3 length: 16; J gene: TRBJ2-5; CDR3 protein: ASATPGLAGGPAETQY
V gene: TRBV11-2; CDR3 length: 11; J gene: TRBJ1-1; CDR3 protein: ASSLVQGPEAF
V gene: TRBV18; CDR3 length: 14; J gene: TRBJ1-3; CDR3 protein: ASSVSAPGDRNTIY
V gene: TRBV19; CDR3 length: 15; J gene: TRBJ2-2; CDR3 protein: ASTGLAGGPGTGELF
V gene: TRBV6-1; CDR3 length: 13; J gene: TRBJ2-7; CDR3 protein: ASSKLQPGAYEQY
V gene: TRBV6-5; CDR3 length: 13; J gene: TRBJ2-3; CDR3 protein: ASSYGGAESYTQY
V gene: TRBV9; CDR3 length: 13; J gene: TRBJ2-1; CDR3 protein: ASSVAGETYNEQF
V gene: TRBV19; CDR3 length: 11; J gene: TRBJ1-2; CDR3 protein: ASTQYGGYGYT
V gene: TRBV18; CDR3 length: 12; J gene: TRBJ2-3; CDR3 protein: ASSPASGRDTQY
V gene: TRBV11-2; CDR3 length: 13; J gene: TRBJ2-5; CDR3 protein: ASSFLAGGSETQY